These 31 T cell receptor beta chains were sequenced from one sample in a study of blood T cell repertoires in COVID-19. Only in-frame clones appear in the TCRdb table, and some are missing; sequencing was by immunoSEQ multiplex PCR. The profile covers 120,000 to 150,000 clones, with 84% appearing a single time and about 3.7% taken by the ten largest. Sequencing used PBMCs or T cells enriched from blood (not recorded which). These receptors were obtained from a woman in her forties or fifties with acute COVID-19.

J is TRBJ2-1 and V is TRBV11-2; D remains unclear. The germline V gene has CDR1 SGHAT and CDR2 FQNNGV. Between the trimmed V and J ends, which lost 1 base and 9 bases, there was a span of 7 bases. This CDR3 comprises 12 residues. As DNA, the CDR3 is TGTGCCAGCAGCTTAGTGGTCGGTGAGCAGTTCTTC. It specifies CASSLVVGEQFF.

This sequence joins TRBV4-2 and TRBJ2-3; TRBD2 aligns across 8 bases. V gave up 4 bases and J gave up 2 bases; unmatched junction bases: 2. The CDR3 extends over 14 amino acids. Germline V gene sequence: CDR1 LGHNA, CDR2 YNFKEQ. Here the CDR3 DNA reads TGTGCCAGCAGCCCCGGACTAGCCACAGATACGCAGTATTTT. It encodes CASSPGLATDTQYF.

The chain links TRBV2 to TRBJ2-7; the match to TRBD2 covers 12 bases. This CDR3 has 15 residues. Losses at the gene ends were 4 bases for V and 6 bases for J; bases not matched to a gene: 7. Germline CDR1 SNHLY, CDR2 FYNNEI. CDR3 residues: CASSGLAGAPGEQYF. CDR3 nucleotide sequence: TGTGCCAGCAGTGGACTAGCGGGAGCCCCTGGCGAGCAGTACTTC.

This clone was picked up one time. The CDR3 spells CASLGLDSYNEQFF. The CDR3 DNA is TGTGCCAGCTTGGGACTAGATTCCTACAATGAGCAGTTCTTC. The chain carries TRBV11-2 and TRBJ2-1, with 8 bases lining up with TRBD2. The CDR3 sequence is 14 residues long. Germline loops: CDR1 SGHAT, CDR2 FQNNGV. Trimming took 8 bases from V and 1 from J; bases not matched to a gene: 4.

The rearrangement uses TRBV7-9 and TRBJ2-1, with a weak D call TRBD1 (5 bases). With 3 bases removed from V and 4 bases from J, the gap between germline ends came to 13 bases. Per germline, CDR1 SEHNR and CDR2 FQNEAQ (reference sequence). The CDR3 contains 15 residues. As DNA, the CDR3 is TGTGCCAGCAGCTTGATAATCCAGGGATACAATGAGCAGTTCTTC. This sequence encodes CASSLIIQGYNEQFF.

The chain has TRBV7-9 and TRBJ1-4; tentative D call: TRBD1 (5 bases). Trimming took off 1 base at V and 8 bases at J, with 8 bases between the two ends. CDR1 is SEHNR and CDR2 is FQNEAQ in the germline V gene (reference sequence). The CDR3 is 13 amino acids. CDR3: CASSLGAGEKLFF. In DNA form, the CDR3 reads TGTGCCAGCAGCTTAGGGGCAGGGGAAAAACTGTTTTTT.

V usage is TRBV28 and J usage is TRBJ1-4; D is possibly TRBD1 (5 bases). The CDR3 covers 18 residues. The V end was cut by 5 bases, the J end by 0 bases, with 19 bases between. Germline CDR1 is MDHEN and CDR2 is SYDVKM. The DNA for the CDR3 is TGTGCCAGCAGTAAGGTGGGGCCCTTTACTGCAACTAATGAAAAACTGTTTTTT. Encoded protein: CASSKVGPFTATNEKLFF.

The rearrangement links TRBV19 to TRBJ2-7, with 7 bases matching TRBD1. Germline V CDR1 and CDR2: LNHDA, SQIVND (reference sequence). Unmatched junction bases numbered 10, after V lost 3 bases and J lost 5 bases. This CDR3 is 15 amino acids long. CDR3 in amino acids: CASSIQIQGVHEQYF. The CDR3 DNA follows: TGTGCCAGTAGTATCCAGATCCAGGGGGTCCACGAGCAGTACTTC.

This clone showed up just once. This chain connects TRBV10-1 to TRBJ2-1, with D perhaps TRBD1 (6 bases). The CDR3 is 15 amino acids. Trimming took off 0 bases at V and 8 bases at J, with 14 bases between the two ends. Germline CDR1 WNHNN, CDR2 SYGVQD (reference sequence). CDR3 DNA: TGCGCCAGCAGTGAGTCTGGGTATAAGGGGGATGAGCAGTTCTTC. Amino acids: CASSESGYKGDEQFF.

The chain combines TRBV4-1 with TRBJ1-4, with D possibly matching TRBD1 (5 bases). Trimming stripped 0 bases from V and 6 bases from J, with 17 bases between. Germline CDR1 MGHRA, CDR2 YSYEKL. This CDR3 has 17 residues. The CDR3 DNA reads TGCGCCAGCAGCCAAGAGGCGGGGCGGGCCTGGGATGAAAAACTGTTTTTT. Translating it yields CASSQEAGRAWDEKLFF.

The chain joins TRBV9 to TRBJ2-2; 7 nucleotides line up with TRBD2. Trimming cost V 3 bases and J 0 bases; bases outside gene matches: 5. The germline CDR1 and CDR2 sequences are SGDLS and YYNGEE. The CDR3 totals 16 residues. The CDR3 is CASSERGRPNTGELFF. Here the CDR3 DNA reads TGTGCCAGCAGCGAACGCGGGAGACCGAACACCGGGGAGCTGTTTTTT.

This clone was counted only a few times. Here the CDR3 DNA reads TGTGCCAGCTCACCACCGCTAGCGGGAGACAATGAGCAGTTCTTC. Protein sequence: CASSPPLAGDNEQFF. This sequence joins TRBV18 and TRBJ2-1, with TRBD2 matching over 10 bases. Trimming at V came to 0 bases and at J to 5 bases, leaving 1 base not matched to a gene. The germline V gene encodes CDR1 KGHSH and CDR2 LQKENI. This CDR3 has 15 residues.

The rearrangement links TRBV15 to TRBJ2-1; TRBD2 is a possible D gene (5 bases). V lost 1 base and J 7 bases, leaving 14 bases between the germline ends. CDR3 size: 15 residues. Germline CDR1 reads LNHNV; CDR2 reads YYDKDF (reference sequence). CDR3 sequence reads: CATSRGLDYRNEQFF. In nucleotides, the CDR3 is TGTGCCACCAGCAGAGGGCTAGACTATAGGAATGAGCAGTTCTTC. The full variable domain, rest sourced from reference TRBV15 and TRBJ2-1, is DAMVIQNPRYQVTQFGKPVTLSCSQTLNHNVMYWYQQKSSQAPKLLFHYYDKDFNNEADTPDNFQSRRPNTSFCFLDIRSPGLGDTAMYLCATSRGLDYRNEQFFGPGTRLTVL.

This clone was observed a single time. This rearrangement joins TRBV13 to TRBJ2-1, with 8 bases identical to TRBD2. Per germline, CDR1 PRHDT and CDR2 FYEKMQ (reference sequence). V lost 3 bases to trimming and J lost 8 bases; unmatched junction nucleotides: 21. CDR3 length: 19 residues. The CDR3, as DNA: TGTGCCAGCAGCTTTGGACATCCCAGGAGTAGCGGGAACCAGGATGAGCAGTTCTTC. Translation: CASSFGHPRSSGNQDEQFF. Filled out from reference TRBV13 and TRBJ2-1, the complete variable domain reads AAGVIQSPRHLIKEKRETATLKCYPIPRHDTVYWYQQGPGQDPQFLISFYEKMQSDKGSIPDRFSAQQFSDYHSELNMSSLELGDSALYFCASSFGHPRSSGNQDEQFFGPGTRLTVL.

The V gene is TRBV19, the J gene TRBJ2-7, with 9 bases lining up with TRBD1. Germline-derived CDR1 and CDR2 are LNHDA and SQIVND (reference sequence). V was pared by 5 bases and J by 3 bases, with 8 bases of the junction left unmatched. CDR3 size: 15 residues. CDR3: CASSSAGTGNYEQYF. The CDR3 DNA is TGTGCCAGTAGTTCAGCCGGGACAGGGAACTACGAGCAGTACTTC. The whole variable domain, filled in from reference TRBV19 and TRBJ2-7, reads DGGITQSPKYLFRKEGQNVTLSCEQNLNHDAMYWYRQDPGQGLRLIYYSQIVNDFQKGDIAEGYSVSREKKESFPLTVTSAQKNPTAFYLCASSSAGTGNYEQYFGPGTRLTVT.

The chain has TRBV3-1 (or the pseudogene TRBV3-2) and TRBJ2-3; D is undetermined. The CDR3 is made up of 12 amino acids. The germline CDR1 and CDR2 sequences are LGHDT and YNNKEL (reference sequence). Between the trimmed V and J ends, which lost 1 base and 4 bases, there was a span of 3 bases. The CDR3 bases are TGTGCCAGCAGCCAAGCCGCAGATACGCAGTATTTT. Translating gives CASSQAADTQYF.

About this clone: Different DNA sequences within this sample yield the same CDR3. CDR3 in DNA: TGTGCCAGTAGTCTCAGGGGGGGCAATCAGCCCCAGCATTTT. This encodes CASSLRGGNQPQHF. The rearrangement uses TRBV19 and TRBJ1-5, with 7 bases aligning to TRBD1. There are 14 residues in the CDR3. Germline V gives CDR1 LNHDA, CDR2 SQIVND (reference sequence). The J segment lost 2 bases and the V segment lost 5 bases, leaving 3 bases of the junction unmatched.

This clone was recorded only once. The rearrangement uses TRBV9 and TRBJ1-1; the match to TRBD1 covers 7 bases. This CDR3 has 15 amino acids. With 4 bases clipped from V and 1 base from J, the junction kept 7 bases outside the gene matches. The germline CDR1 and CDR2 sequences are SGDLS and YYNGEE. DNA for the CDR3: TGTGCCAGCAGCTTCCAAGACAGGGCGAACACTGAAGCTTTCTTT. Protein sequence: CASSFQDRANTEAFF.

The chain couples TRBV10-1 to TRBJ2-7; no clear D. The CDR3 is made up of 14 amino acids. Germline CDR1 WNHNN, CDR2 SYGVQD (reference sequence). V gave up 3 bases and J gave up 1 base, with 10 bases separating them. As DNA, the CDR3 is TGCGCCAGCAGTGAAGAAATTACTTCCTACGAGCAGTACTTC. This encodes CASSEEITSYEQYF.

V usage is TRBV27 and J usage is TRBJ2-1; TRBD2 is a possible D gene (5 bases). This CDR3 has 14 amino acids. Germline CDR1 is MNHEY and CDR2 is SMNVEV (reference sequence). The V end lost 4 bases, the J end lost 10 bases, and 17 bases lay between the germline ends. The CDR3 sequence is CASSSHLLAEEQFF. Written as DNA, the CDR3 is TGTGCCAGCAGTTCGCACCTCCTAGCAGAGGAGCAGTTCTTC.

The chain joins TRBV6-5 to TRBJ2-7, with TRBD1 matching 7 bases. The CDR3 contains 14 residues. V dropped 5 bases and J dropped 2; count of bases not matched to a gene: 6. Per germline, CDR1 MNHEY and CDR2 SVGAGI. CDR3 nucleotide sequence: TGTGCCAGCAGTAGTCAGACAGGGCCCTACGAGCAGTACTTC. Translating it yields CASSSQTGPYEQYF.

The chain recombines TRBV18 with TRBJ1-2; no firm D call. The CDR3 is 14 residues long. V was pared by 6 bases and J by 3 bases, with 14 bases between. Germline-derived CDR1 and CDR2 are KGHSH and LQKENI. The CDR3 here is CASSRGSLDYGYTF. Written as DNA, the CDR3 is TGTGCCAGCTCTCGAGGCTCGTTGGACTATGGCTACACCTTC. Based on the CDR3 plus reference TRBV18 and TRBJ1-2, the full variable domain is NAGVMQNPRHLVRRRGQEARLRCSPMKGHSHVYWYRQLPEEGLKFMVYLQKENIIDESGMPKERFSAEFPKEGPSILRIQQVVRGDSAAYFCASSRGSLDYGYTFGSGTRLTVV.

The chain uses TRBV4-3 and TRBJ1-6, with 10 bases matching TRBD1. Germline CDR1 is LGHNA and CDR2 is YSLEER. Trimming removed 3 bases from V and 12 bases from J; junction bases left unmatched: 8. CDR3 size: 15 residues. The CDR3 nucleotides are TGCGCCAGCAGCCAGGAGACAGGGGGCAGAGGACCCCTCCACTTT. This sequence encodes CASSQETGGRGPLHF.

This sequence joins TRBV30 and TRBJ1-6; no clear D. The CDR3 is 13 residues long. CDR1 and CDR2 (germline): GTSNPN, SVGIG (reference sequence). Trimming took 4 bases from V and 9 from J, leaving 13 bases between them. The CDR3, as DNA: TGTGCCTGGACCCCATCCGGAGGTTCACCCCTCCACTTT. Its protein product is CAWTPSGGSPLHF.

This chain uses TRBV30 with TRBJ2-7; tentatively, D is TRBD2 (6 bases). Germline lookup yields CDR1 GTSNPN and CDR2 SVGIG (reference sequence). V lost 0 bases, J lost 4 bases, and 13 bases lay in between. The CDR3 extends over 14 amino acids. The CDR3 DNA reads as TGTGCCTGGAGTGTCTTTAGCGGAAGTTACGAGCAGTACTTC. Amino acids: CAWSVFSGSYEQYF.

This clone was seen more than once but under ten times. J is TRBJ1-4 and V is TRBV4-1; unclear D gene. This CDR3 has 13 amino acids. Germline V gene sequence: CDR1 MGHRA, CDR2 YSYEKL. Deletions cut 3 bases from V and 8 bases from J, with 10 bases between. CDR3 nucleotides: TGCGCCAGCAGCCAGATGTCCCGGGAAAAACTGTTTTTT. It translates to CASSQMSREKLFF.

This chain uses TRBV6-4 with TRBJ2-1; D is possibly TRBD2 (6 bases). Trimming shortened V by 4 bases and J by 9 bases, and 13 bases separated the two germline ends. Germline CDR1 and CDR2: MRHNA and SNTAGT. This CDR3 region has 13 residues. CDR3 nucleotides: TGTGCCAGCAGTGCGACGCCCGGGGGTGAGCAGTTCTTC. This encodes CASSATPGGEQFF.

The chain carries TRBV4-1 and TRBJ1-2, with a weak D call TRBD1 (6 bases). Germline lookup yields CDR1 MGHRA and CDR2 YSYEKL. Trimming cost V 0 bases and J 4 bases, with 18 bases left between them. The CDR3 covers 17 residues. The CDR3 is CASSQDQRNRVSYGYTF. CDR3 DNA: TGCGCCAGCAGCCAAGATCAACGAAACAGGGTCAGCTATGGCTACACCTTC.

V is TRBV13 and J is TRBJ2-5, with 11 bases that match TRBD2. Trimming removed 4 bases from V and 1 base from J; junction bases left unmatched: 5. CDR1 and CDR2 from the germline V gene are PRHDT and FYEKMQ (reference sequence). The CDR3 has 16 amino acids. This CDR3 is CASSSRLAGSQETQYF. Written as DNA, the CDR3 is TGTGCCAGCAGCTCGAGACTAGCGGGGTCCCAAGAGACCCAGTACTTC.

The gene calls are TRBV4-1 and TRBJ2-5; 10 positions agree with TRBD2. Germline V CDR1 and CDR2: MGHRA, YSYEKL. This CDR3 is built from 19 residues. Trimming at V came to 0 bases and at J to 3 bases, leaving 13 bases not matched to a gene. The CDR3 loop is CASSQDLGALAGGKETQYF. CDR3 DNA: TGCGCCAGCAGCCAAGATTTGGGGGCTTTAGCGGGAGGTAAAGAGACCCAGTACTTC.

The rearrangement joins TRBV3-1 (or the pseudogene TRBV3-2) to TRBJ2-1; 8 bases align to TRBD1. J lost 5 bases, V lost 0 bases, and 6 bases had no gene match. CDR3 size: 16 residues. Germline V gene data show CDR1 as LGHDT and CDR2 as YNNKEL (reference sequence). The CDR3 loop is CASSQDGGTGHNEQFF. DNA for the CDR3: TGTGCCAGCAGCCAAGATGGGGGGACAGGACACAATGAGCAGTTCTTC.